This T cell receptor beta chain comes out of a study of prognosis after radiotherapy for stage I lung cancer. General study results and limits: Before stereotactic body radiation therapy the median unique TCR clone count was around 10,000, and afterwards it fell to approximately 6,900.

Germline V gene lookup returns CDR1 MNHNS and CDR2 SASEGT. With 5 bases removed from V and 13 bases from J, the gap between germline ends came to 8 bases. The CDR3 has 9 amino acids. This clonotype was counted ten times or more. Its antigen is not known. It was by two-round multiplex PCR that TCR beta CDR3 was amplified from genomic DNA. Used in first-round PCR were primers specific to each TRBV and TRBJ gene. One entry per CDR3 protein results from TCRdb running MiXCR on the multiplex PCR reads. The repertoire holds about 26,000 distinct CDR3 sequences, with about 32% as singletons. The sequence came from a donor of 50 years or more with non-small cell lung cancer. V gene TRBV6-1 combines with J gene TRBJ2-5; D is uncertain. This material consisted of PBMCs, taken before or after stereotactic body radiation therapy (not recorded which). CDR3 sequence reads: CASSTPWYF. CDR3 coding DNA: TGTGCCAGCAGTACTCCCTGGTACTTC.